The rows below give T cell receptor beta chains drawn from one sample of a study of blood T cell repertoires in COVID-19. Sequencing used immunoSEQ multiplex PCR; TCRdb keeps in-frame clones, though not all of them. The profile shows 300,000 to 350,000 clones, roughly nine tenths of them singletons. The sample was PBMCs or T cells enriched from blood (not recorded which). The receptors come from a woman in her twenties or thirties who had recovered from COVID-19. Both conserved end residues are part of each CDR3. Fields, in order: CDR3 protein, CDR3 DNA, V gene, J gene, D gene. The D gene is left open where the match is weak.

CDR3: CASSLVASGGIDTQYF
DNA: TGCGCCAGCAGCTTGGTCGCTAGCGGGGGTATAGATACGCAGTATTTT
V: TRBV5-1
J: TRBJ2-3
D: TRBD2

CDR3: CASSRSNQETQYF
DNA: TGTGCCAGCTCACGAAGCAACCAAGAGACCCAGTACTTC
V: TRBV18
J: TRBJ2-5
D: -

CDR3: CAWSRGRNEQFF
DNA: TGTGCCTGGAGTCGGGGAAGGAATGAGCAGTTCTTC
V: TRBV30
J: TRBJ2-1
D: -

CDR3: CASSDRLVTGELFF
DNA: TGCGCCAGCAGTGATCGGCTAGTCACCGGGGAGCTGTTTTTT
V: TRBV10-1
J: TRBJ2-2
D: -

CDR3: CASSGTGAGANVLTF
DNA: TGCGCCAGCAGCGGAACAGGGGCTGGGGCCAACGTCCTGACTTTC
V: TRBV5-1
J: TRBJ2-6
D: TRBD1

CDR3: CASSYGHTTNEKLFF
DNA: TGTGCCAGCAGTTACGGACACACAACTAATGAAAAACTGTTTTTT
V: TRBV6-2/TRBV6-3
J: TRBJ1-4
D: -

CDR3: CASSTGLNQPQHF
DNA: TGTGCCAGCAGTACAGGGTTGAATCAGCCCCAGCATTTT
V: TRBV5-8
J: TRBJ1-5
D: -

CDR3: CARQTNSPLHF
DNA: TGCGCCAGACAGACGAATTCACCCCTCCACTTT
V: TRBV10-2
J: TRBJ1-6
D: -

CDR3: CASSPVKRTSWNTGELFF
DNA: TGTGCCAGCAGCCCCGTAAAGAGGACAAGTTGGAACACCGGGGAGCTGTTTTTT
V: TRBV7-7
J: TRBJ2-2
D: -

CDR3: CSVQGRGTEAFF
DNA: TGCAGCGTCCAGGGCCGCGGCACTGAAGCTTTCTTT
V: TRBV29-1
J: TRBJ1-1
D: -